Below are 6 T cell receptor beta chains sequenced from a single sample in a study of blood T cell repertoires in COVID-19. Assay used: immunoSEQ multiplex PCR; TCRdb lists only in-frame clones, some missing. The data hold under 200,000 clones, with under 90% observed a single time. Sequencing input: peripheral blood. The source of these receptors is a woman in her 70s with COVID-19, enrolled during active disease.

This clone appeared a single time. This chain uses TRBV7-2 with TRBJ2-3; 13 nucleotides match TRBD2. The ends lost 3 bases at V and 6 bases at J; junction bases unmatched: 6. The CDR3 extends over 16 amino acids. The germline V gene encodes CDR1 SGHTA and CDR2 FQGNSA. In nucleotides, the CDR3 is TGTGCCAGCAGCTTGGGGACTAGCGGGACGGTGGATACGCAGTATTTT. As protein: CASSLGTSGTVDTQYF.

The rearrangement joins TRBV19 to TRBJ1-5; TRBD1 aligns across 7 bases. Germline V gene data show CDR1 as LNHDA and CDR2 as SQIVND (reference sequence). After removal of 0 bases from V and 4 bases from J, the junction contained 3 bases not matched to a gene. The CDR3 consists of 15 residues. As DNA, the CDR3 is TGTGCCAGTAGTATAGAGGGACAGTCTAATCAGCCCCAGCATTTT. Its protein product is CASSIEGQSNQPQHF.

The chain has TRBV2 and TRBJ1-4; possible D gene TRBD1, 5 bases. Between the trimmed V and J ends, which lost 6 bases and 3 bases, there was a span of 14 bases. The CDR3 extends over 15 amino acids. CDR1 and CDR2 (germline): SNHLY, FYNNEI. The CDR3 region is CASRPRGSANEKLFF. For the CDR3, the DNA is TGTGCCAGCAGGCCTCGGGGGTCCGCTAATGAAAAACTGTTTTTT.

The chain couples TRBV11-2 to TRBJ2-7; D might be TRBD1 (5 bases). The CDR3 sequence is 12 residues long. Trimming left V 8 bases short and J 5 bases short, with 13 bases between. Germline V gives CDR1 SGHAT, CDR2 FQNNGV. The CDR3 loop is CASGWGGNEQYF. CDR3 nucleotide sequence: TGTGCCAGCGGCTGGGGCGGAAACGAGCAGTACTTC. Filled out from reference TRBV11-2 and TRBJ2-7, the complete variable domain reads EAGVAQSPRYKIIEKRQSVAFWCNPISGHATLYWYQQILGQGPKLLIQFQNNGVVDDSQLPKDRFSAERLKGVDSTLKIQPAKLEDSAVYLCASGWGGNEQYFGPGTRLTVT.

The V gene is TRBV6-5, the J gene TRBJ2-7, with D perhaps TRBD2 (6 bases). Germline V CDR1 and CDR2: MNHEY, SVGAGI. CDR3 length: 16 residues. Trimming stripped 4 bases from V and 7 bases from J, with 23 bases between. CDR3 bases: TGTGCCAGCAGTTGGGGCCGTACCACCTCGGGGAGGGAGCAGTACGTC. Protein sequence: CASSWGRTTSGREQYV.

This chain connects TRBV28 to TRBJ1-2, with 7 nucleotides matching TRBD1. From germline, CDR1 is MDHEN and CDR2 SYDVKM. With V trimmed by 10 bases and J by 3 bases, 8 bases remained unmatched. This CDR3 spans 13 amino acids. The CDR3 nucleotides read TGTGCCACCCTAGATGACAGGGACTATGGCTACACCTTC. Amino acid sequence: CATLDDRDYGYTF.